The entry that follows covers one T cell receptor beta chain sequence. All donors were healthy HIV-negative adults lacking recent acute infections or vaccinations. Researchers partitioned CD4+ cells into CD45RA+ naive and CD45RA-negative memory subsets. The protocol was immunoSEQ multiplex PCR, while the TCRdb copy is restricted to in-frame clones and leaves out a portion. This sample has about 700,000 clones, with about 74% found just once. The sample is drawn from a study of shared clonotypes between healthy human individuals. The wider study: The study drew on a couple of women and a few men aged 18 to 49 as donors.

The clonotype comes from a woman aged 25 to 45 in good health. Input material: memory CD4+ T cells sorted from blood. Described subset: CD45RA-negative fraction.

DNA of the CDR3: TGTGCCAGCAGTTACTCGAGGCGGGAGGGCCGGAACGAGCAGTACTTC. Its protein product is CASSYSRREGRNEQYF. This chain connects TRBV6-5 to TRBJ2-7; 9 bases map to TRBD2. Looked up from germline, CDR1 is MNHEY and CDR2 is SVGAGI. The CDR3 is 16 amino acids. The trim removed 0 bases at V and 5 bases at J, leaving 8 bases unmatched.